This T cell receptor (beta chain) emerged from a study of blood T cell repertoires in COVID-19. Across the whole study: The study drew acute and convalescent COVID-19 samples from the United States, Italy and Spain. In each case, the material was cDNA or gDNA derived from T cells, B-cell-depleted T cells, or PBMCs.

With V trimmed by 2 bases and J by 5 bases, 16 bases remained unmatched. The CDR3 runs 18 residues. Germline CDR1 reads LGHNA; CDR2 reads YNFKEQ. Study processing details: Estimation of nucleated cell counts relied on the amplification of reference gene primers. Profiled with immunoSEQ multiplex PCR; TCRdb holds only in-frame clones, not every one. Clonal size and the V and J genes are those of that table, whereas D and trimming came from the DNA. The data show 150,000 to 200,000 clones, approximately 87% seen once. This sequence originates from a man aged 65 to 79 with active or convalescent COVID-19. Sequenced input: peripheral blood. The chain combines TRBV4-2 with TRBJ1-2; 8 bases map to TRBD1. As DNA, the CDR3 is TGTGCCAGCAGCCAACTCGCACCCCCGGGACAGGTAGAGTATGGCTACACCTTC. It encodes CASSQLAPPGQVEYGYTF.